A selection of T cell receptor beta chains follows, all from one sample in a study of OX40 agonist ivuxolimab in advanced cancers. Libraries were prepared by immunoSEQ multiplex PCR; TCRdb keeps only in-frame clonotypes and omits some of them. The sample includes tens of thousands of clones, around 84% of them seen just once. The sequencing here drew on CD4+ or CD8+ T cells sorted from blood, taken in a trial of the OX40 agonist ivuxolimab. The receptor source for this set is an adult with an advanced solid tumor such as melanoma, head and neck, liver or kidney cancer. Both conserved end residues are part of each CDR3. The order of the fields is J gene, V gene, clone size, D gene, CDR3 protein, CDR3 DNA. A D gene is named only where the DNA matches it firmly. Some rows mark clone size as missing; the rest say once, few, many or name a class of expanded clone.

J: TRBJ1-3; V: TRBV6-6; size: NA; D: NA; CDR3: CASSPNGNTIYF; DNA: TGTGCCAGCAGTCCCAATGGAAACACCATATATTTT
J: TRBJ2-3; V: TRBV4-3; size: NA; D: NA; CDR3: CASSQEPSGTDTQYF; DNA: TGCGCCAGCAGCCAAGAGCCGTCCGGCACAGATACGCAGTATTTT
J: TRBJ1-1; V: TRBV6-5; size: NA; D: TRBD1; CDR3: CASSYGTGGDTEAFF; DNA: TGTGCCAGCAGTTACGGTACAGGGGGTGACACTGAAGCTTTCTTT
J: TRBJ2-5; V: TRBV6-4; size: NA; D: TRBD2; CDR3: CASSRTSGSEETQYF; DNA: TGTGCCAGCAGCCGGACTAGCGGGAGTGAAGAGACCCAGTACTTC
J: TRBJ1-5; V: TRBV14; size: NA; D: NA; CDR3: CASSQQPQHF; DNA: TGTGCCAGCAGCCAACAGCCCCAGCATTTT
J: TRBJ2-2; V: TRBV12-5; size: NA; D: TRBD1; CDR3: CASGLVRMRQGPSTGELFF; DNA: TGTGCTAGTGGTTTGGTCCGGATGAGACAGGGACCGAGCACCGGGGAGCTGTTTTTT
J: TRBJ1-2; V: TRBV6-1; size: NA; D: TRBD1; CDR3: CASRGQGEGGGYTF; DNA: TGTGCCAGCAGGGGACAGGGGGAGGGAGGTGGCTACACCTTC
J: TRBJ2-7; V: TRBV5-6; size: NA; D: TRBD1; CDR3: CASSLGVGTDLF; DNA: TGTGCCAGCAGCTTGGGGGTGGGGACAGATCTCTTC
J: TRBJ2-7; V: TRBV6-5; size: NA; D: NA; CDR3: CASSLSPTLVYEQYF; DNA: TGTGCCAGCAGTCTTTCCCCCACACTAGTGTACGAGCAGTACTTC
J: TRBJ2-7; V: TRBV6-5; size: NA; D: NA; CDR3: CASSSGITYEQYF; DNA: TGTGCCAGCAGTTCCGGGATAACCTACGAGCAGTACTTC
J: TRBJ1-5; V: TRBV19; size: NA; D: NA; CDR3: CASSIGAGVQPQHF; DNA: TGTGCCAGTAGTATTGGAGCAGGGGTACAGCCCCAGCATTTT
J: TRBJ2-1; V: TRBV5-6; size: few; D: NA; CDR3: CASSLGQSSYNEQFF; DNA: TGTGCCAGCAGCTTGGGGCAGTCCTCCTACAATGAGCAGTTCTTC
J: TRBJ1-4; V: TRBV7-6; size: NA; D: NA; CDR3: CASSLGSWGEKLFF; DNA: TGTGCCAGCAGCTTAGGGAGTTGGGGGGAAAAACTGTTTTTT
J: TRBJ2-7; V: TRBV6-5; size: NA; D: NA; CDR3: CASFGGASLYEQYF; DNA: TGTGCCAGCTTCGGAGGGGCCTCCCTCTACGAGCAGTACTTC
J: TRBJ2-1; V: TRBV27; size: once; D: TRBD2; CDR3: CASSLVTSGGHNEQFF; DNA: TGTGCCAGCAGTTTAGTGACTAGCGGGGGGCACAATGAGCAGTTCTTC
J: TRBJ1-1; V: TRBV30; size: NA; D: NA; CDR3: CAWREGHTEAFF; DNA: TGTGCCTGGAGAGAGGGTCACACTGAAGCTTTCTTT
J: TRBJ1-1; V: TRBV29-1; size: NA; D: TRBD1; CDR3: CSVLELDRGQNTEAFF; DNA: TGCAGTGTTCTTGAGCTAGACAGGGGACAAAACACTGAAGCTTTCTTT
J: TRBJ1-2; V: TRBV29-1; size: NA; D: NA; CDR3: CSVEGVNRRTNYGYTF; DNA: TGCAGCGTTGAAGGAGTGAACCGAAGAACCAACTATGGCTACACCTTC
J: TRBJ2-3; V: TRBV6-4; size: few; D: TRBD2; CDR3: CASSDSRGGSGVGDTQYF; DNA: TGTGCCAGCAGTGACTCGAGAGGGGGTAGCGGGGTCGGAGATACGCAGTATTTT
J: TRBJ1-3; V: TRBV5-5; size: few; D: NA; CDR3: CASSLGQSSGNTIYF; DNA: TGTGCCAGCAGCTTGGGGCAGAGCTCTGGAAACACCATATATTTT
J: TRBJ2-7; V: TRBV27; size: NA; D: NA; CDR3: CASSLSRVHEQYF; DNA: TGTGCCAGCAGTTTATCTCGGGTGCACGAGCAGTACTTC
J: TRBJ1-2; V: TRBV11-1; size: NA; D: TRBD1; CDR3: CASSLAGGQEKYGYTF; DNA: TGTGCCAGCAGCTTAGCCGGGGGACAGGAAAAGTATGGCTACACCTTC
J: TRBJ1-1; V: TRBV6-5; size: NA; D: NA; CDR3: CASILHQGSTEAFF; DNA: TGTGCCAGCATCTTACATCAGGGTTCCACTGAAGCTTTCTTT
J: TRBJ1-2; V: TRBV15; size: few; D: NA; CDR3: CATSSLKGGYTF; DNA: TGTGCCACCAGCAGTCTCAAGGGTGGGTACACCTTC
J: TRBJ2-7; V: TRBV7-2; size: NA; D: NA; CDR3: CASSLALGRAIPYEQYF; DNA: TGTGCCAGCAGCTTAGCGTTGGGGCGGGCAATACCCTACGAGCAGTACTTC
J: TRBJ2-1; V: TRBV9; size: NA; D: TRBD2; CDR3: CASSGGLAGYNEQFF; DNA: TGTGCCAGCAGCGGGGGACTAGCGGGGTACAATGAGCAGTTCTTC
J: TRBJ2-7; V: TRBV29-1; size: NA; D: TRBD1; CDR3: CSVEGDRVYEQYF; DNA: TGCAGCGTTGAGGGGGACAGGGTGTACGAGCAGTACTTC
J: TRBJ1-2; V: TRBV20-1; size: NA; D: NA; CDR3: CSARVNYGYTF; DNA: TGCAGTGCTAGGGTTAACTATGGCTACACCTTC
J: TRBJ1-2; V: TRBV18; size: NA; D: NA; CDR3: CASSPRTVYGYTF; DNA: TGTGCCAGCTCACCCCGGACAGTTTATGGCTACACCTTC
J: TRBJ2-1; V: TRBV6-4; size: NA; D: TRBD2; CDR3: CASSAISGGYNEQFF; DNA: TGTGCCAGCAGTGCGATTAGCGGGGGGTACAATGAGCAGTTCTTC
J: TRBJ1-2; V: TRBV30; size: NA; D: NA; CDR3: CAWSVGSPNYGYTF; DNA: TGTGCCTGGAGTGTAGGTAGCCCAAACTATGGCTACACCTTC
J: TRBJ2-7; V: TRBV5-1; size: NA; D: NA; CDR3: CASSSGRGADEQYF; DNA: TGCGCCAGCAGCTCGGGACGGGGGGCGGACGAGCAGTACTTC